The entry below describes one TCR beta chain. The antigen is undetermined. The sample originates from a study of T cell responses to AZD1222 COVID-19 vaccine. Study-wide findings and caveats: Targeting of unmutated variant regions was reportedly seen in nearly half of spike-specific TCRs. Donors were largely white British and mainly female; clonal diversity was possibly underestimated. Only five or six people who got AZD1222 tested seropositive at baseline.

The germline V gene encodes CDR1 SEHNR and CDR2 FQNEAQ (reference sequence). Trimming left V 5 bases short and J 3 bases short, with 10 bases between. This CDR3 contains 13 residues. TCRdb's copy holds only in-frame clones and misses some; the assay was immunoSEQ multiplex PCR. The repertoire consists of 130,000 or so clones, with 93% occurring once and the leading ten covering roughly 5.6%. Here the sequenced sample was peripheral blood, taken on day 0 of AZD1222 vaccination. The chain uses TRBV7-9 and TRBJ1-1; D not certain. The TCR was taken from an adult in good health. The CDR3 sequence: CASSAFGDTEAFF. Here the CDR3 DNA reads TGTGCCAGCAGCGCCTTTGGGGACACTGAAGCTTTCTTT.